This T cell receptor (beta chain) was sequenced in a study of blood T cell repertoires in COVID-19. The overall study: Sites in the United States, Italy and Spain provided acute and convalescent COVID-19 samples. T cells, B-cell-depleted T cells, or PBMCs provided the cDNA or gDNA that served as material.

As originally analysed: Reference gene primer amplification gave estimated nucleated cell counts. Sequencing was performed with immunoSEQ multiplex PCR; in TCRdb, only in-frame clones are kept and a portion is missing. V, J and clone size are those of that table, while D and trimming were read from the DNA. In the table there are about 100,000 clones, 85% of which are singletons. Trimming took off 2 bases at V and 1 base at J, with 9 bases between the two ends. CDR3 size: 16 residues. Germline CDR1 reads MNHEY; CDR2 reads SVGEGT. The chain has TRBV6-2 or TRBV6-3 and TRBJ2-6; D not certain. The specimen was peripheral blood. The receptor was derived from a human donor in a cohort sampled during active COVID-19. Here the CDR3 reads CASSYHGFSGANVLTF. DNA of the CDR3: TGTGCCAGCAGTTACCACGGGTTTTCTGGGGCCAACGTCCTGACTTTC.